What follows describes a single T cell receptor (beta chain). Unstimulated regulatory T cells (CD4+CD25+CD127-), CD4+CD25- non-regulatory cells, CD4 and CD8 cells were FACS-sorted from thawed PBMCs. This entry comes from a study of Tregs in tolerant kidney transplant recipients. Trimming at V came to 0 bases and at J to 4 bases, leaving 9 bases not matched to a gene. The length of the CDR3 is 16 residues. The germline CDR1 and CDR2 sequences are SGHRS and YFSETQ. TCRdb's table, derived via immunoSEQ multiplex PCR, lists solely in-frame clones and lacks some. The data contain 200,000 to 300,000 clones, 84% of them seen just once; the ten biggest clones take up around 0.64%.

V gene TRBV5-1 combines with J gene TRBJ1-2; TRBD1 matches 7 bases. This TCR derives from a human donor in good health. Sequencing was done on a sample of CD4+ T cells from blood. The CDR3: CASSLDVGRGTYGYTF. The CDR3 bases are TGCGCCAGCAGCTTGGATGTGGGCAGGGGGACCTATGGCTACACCTTC. The full variable domain, with the rest looked up from reference TRBV5-1 and TRBJ1-2, is KAGVTQTPRYLIKTRGQQVTLSCSPISGHRSVSWYQQTPGQGLQFLFEYFSETQRNKGNFPGRFSGRQFSNSRSEMNVSTLELGDSALYLCASSLDVGRGTYGYTFGSGTRLTVV.